The next 8 T cell receptor beta chains were all read from a single sample in a study of cytomegalovirus exposure and HLA in healthy donors. PCR amplification relied on 60 Vbeta primers (plus 13 Jbeta primers). Sequenced by immunoSEQ multiplex PCR; TCRdb stores in-frame clones only, minus some. Seen here are tens of thousands of clones, approximately 85% observed once, and the top ten hold 9.5% to 12%. Material for sequencing was PBMCs. Every receptor here comes from a female donor in good health and CMV-seronegative.

The J gene is TRBJ2-7, the V gene TRBV5-1; D gene uncertain. The CDR3 totals 12 residues. Germline lookup yields CDR1 SGHRS and CDR2 YFSETQ. V was shortened by 1 base and J by 0 bases, with 2 bases between the two germline ends. The CDR3 here is CASSLYSYEQYF. The CDR3 nucleotides read TGCGCCAGCAGCTTGTACTCCTACGAGCAGTACTTC.

V is TRBV30 and J is TRBJ1-3; no clear D. The germline V gene encodes CDR1 GTSNPN and CDR2 SVGIG (reference sequence). This CDR3 comprises 13 residues. Between the trimmed V and J ends, which lost 0 bases and 9 bases, there was a span of 12 bases. In nucleotides, the CDR3 is TGTGCCTGGAGTGTTCTTCCGTCGAGCACCATATATTTT. Its protein is CAWSVLPSSTIYF.

Concerning this clone itself: A junction boundary mismatches the germline segment, possibly from a read error. J is TRBJ2-7 and V is TRBV7-7, with 14 bases aligning to TRBD2. Germline V lookup: CDR1 SSHAT, CDR2 FNYEAQ (reference sequence). The CDR3 has 16 amino acids. CDR3 coding DNA: TGTGCTAGCAGCTCGACCGGGACTAGCGGGAGATACGAGCAGTACTTC. It is translated as CASSSTGTSGRYEQYF.

The CDR3 loop reads CASSLKPGAGGHEQYF. DNA for the CDR3: TGTGCCAGCAGTTTAAAACCCGGGGCCGGGGGGCACGAGCAGTACTTC. This chain uses TRBV27 with TRBJ2-7; the D gene is possibly TRBD2 (7 bases). Per the germline V gene, CDR1 is MNHEY and CDR2 is SMNVEV (reference sequence). The germline V and J ends were trimmed by 2 bases and 5 bases, with 19 bases remaining between them. CDR3 length equals 16 residues.

This rearrangement joins TRBV9 to TRBJ2-5, with a weak D call TRBD1 (5 bases). This CDR3 comprises 14 residues. CDR1 and CDR2 from the germline V gene are SGDLS and YYNGEE. Trimming removed 4 bases from V and 3 bases from J, with 13 bases in between. This chain's CDR3 is CASSSQGGKETQYF. CDR3 bases: TGTGCCAGCAGCTCCCAGGGCGGTAAAGAGACCCAGTACTTC.

The chain joins TRBV7-8 to TRBJ2-7, with 7 bases lining up with TRBD1. J gave up 7 bases and V 0 bases, and 9 bases lay outside the gene matches. The germline CDR1 and CDR2 sequences are SGHVS and FQNEAQ. The CDR3 has 15 residues. The CDR3, as DNA: TGTGCCAGCAGCTTAGCCGGAAGTACAGGGGAAGAGCAGTACTTC. Encoded protein: CASSLAGSTGEEQYF.

Notes on this clone: Additional DNA sequences in this sample encode the identical CDR3. This chain connects TRBV6-1 to TRBJ2-3; 12 bases fit TRBD2. Germline values: CDR1 MNHNS, CDR2 SASEGT. This CDR3 contains 15 residues. With V trimmed by 2 bases and J by 4 bases, 1 base remained unmatched. DNA for the CDR3: TGTGCCAGCAGTGAACTAGCGGGGGGGCCAGATACGCAGTATTTT. Its translation: CASSELAGGPDTQYF.

The chain combines TRBV2 with TRBJ2-7, with 9 bases lining up with TRBD1. The germline V gene has CDR1 SNHLY and CDR2 FYNNEI. Trimming cost V 3 bases and J 4 bases; bases outside gene matches: 7. The CDR3 is made up of 15 amino acids. CDR3 DNA sequence: TGTGCCAGCAGTGAGACCGGGACAGGGTTATACGAGCAGTACTTC. It translates to CASSETGTGLYEQYF. Based on the CDR3 plus reference TRBV2 and TRBJ2-7, the full variable domain is EPEVTQTPSHQVTQMGQEVILRCVPISNHLYFYWYRQILGQKVEFLVSFYNNEISEKSEIFDDQFSVERPDGSNFTLKIRSTKLEDSAMYFCASSETGTGLYEQYFGPGTRLTVT.